This T cell receptor beta chain was obtained from a study of blood T cell repertoires in COVID-19. Study information: Samples taken during acute and convalescent COVID-19 were collected in the United States, Italy and Spain.

Authors' data handling: The authors estimated nucleated cell counts from reference gene primer amplification. The data were produced by immunoSEQ multiplex PCR, yet TCRdb's version contains in-frame clones alone and is incomplete. That table is the source of V, J and clone size, and D and trimming were worked out from the DNA. The table shows approximately 100,000 clones, with roughly 90% occurring only once. This CDR3 comprises 15 residues. Germline V gene lookup returns CDR1 SGHRS and CDR2 YFSETQ. V was trimmed by 0 bases and J by 3 bases, leaving 13 bases between them. The chain recombines TRBV5-1 with TRBJ2-7, with a possible D match to TRBD2 (6 bases). Sequenced: peripheral blood. The source of this sequence is a human donor with acute or convalescent COVID-19. The donor label of this sample is uncertain. CDR3 amino acids: CASSLGPTGVYEQYF. DNA for the CDR3: TGCGCCAGCAGCTTGGGTCCTACGGGGGTCTACGAGCAGTACTTC.